What follows are 22 T cell receptor beta chains derived from one specimen sequenced in a study of cytomegalovirus exposure and HLA in healthy donors (dated by TCRdb to the late 2010s). Libraries were made using the immunoSEQ multiplex PCR assay. Held by TCRdb, this immuneACCESS table contains in-frame sequences only and omits some clones. Under half of the omission traces to an unresolved V gene where checked; the cause of the rest is unknown. This sample has under 150,000 clones in its table, and around 89% of those were observed once. The ten biggest clones cover more than 5% of the sample. The sample comprised PBMCs. These receptors all stem from a woman between 18 and 29 years old in good health and CMV-seropositive.

V is TRBV4-1 and J is TRBJ2-3, with D perhaps TRBD1 (6 bases). This CDR3 is 16 amino acids long. Trimming took off 0 bases at V and 7 bases at J, with 17 bases between the two ends. CDR1 is MGHRA and CDR2 is YSYEKL in the germline V gene. The DNA of the CDR3 is TGCGCCAGCAGCCAAGATGGTAGGGGGACGGGAAATACGCAGTATTTT. As protein: CASSQDGRGTGNTQYF.

This clone has a single count. CDR3 region: CASSWSGSVTDTQYF. The CDR3 bases are TGTGCCAGCAGTTGGAGCGGGAGTGTAACAGATACGCAGTATTTT. The chain combines TRBV5-6 with TRBJ2-3, with 8 bases matching TRBD2. CDR3 length: 15 residues. CDR1 is SGHDT and CDR2 is YYEEEE in the germline V gene. J gave up 3 bases and V 5 bases, and 8 bases lay outside the gene matches.

The V call is TRBV19, the J call TRBJ2-5; TRBD2 matches at 14 bases. V lost 5 bases and J lost 4; bases outside the gene matches: 3. Germline CDR1 is LNHDA and CDR2 is SQIVND (reference sequence). The CDR3 covers 15 residues. The chain's CDR3 is CASSVGTSGRETQYF. The CDR3 bases are TGTGCCAGTAGTGTCGGGACTAGCGGGAGAGAGACCCAGTACTTC.

The table lists this clone with a count of one. The chain employs TRBV15 and TRBJ1-2; no firm D call. Germline V gene sequence: CDR1 LNHNV, CDR2 YYDKDF (reference sequence). Trimming took 0 bases from V and 4 from J, leaving 12 bases between them. CDR3 size: 15 residues. This CDR3 is CATSRDPGGIYGYTF. CDR3 DNA sequence: TGTGCCACCAGCAGAGATCCAGGCGGGATCTATGGCTACACCTTC. Full variable domain (outside the CDR3, taken from reference TRBV15 and TRBJ1-2): DAMVIQNPRYQVTQFGKPVTLSCSQTLNHNVMYWYQQKSSQAPKLLFHYYDKDFNNEADTPDNFQSRRPNTSFCFLDIRSPGLGDTAMYLCATSRDPGGIYGYTFGSGTRLTVV.

The chain combines TRBV4-3 with TRBJ2-3, with TRBD2 identical over 12 bases. After removal of 2 bases from V and 6 bases from J, the junction contained 9 bases not matched to a gene. Germline CDR1 LGHNA, CDR2 YSLEER. This CDR3 is 17 amino acids long. The CDR3 loop is CASSQSTSGRLGDTQYF. CDR3 in DNA: TGCGCCAGCAGCCAAAGCACTAGCGGGAGGCTAGGGGATACGCAGTATTTT.

The V call is TRBV29-1, the J call TRBJ2-5; a weak D match, TRBD1 (5 bases). The V gene's germline CDR1 is SQVTM and CDR2 ANQGSEA. The CDR3 covers 13 residues. V lost 8 bases and J lost 5, with 18 bases in between. DNA for the CDR3: TGCAGCTTCCCGGTCAGGGATGGGGAGACCCAGTACTTC. It is translated as CSFPVRDGETQYF.

J is TRBJ1-1 and V is TRBV5-1; possibly TRBD1 for D (6 bases). Looked up from germline, CDR1 is SGHRS and CDR2 is YFSETQ. The CDR3 consists of 17 residues. V lost 4 bases and J lost 1, with 20 bases in between. The CDR3, as DNA: TGCGCCAGCAGCCCCTTCCACGGACAGTCCACGAACACTGAAGCTTTCTTT. Protein: CASSPFHGQSTNTEAFF.

The V gene is TRBV21-1, the J gene TRBJ2-7; the table's D call, TRBD2, was not checked against the DNA. TRBV21-1 is an annotated pseudogene. This CDR3 has 16 residues. The CDR3 here is CASSRDPGLANYEQYF. In DNA, the CDR3 is TGTGCCAGCAGCAGAGACCCGGGACTAGCGAACTACGAGCAGTACTTC.

The V call is TRBV19, the J call TRBJ1-1; 7 bases are shared with TRBD1. Germline lookup yields CDR1 LNHDA and CDR2 SQIVND (reference sequence). The CDR3 sequence is 16 residues long. Trimming cost V 0 bases and J 3 bases; bases outside gene matches: 7. The CDR3 bases are TGTGCCAGTAGTATAGACCCGGGACAGCTAGACACTGAAGCTTTCTTT. It encodes CASSIDPGQLDTEAFF.

The J gene is TRBJ2-7, the V gene TRBV29-1; TRBD2 matches at 14 bases. The trim removed 3 bases at V and 5 bases at J, leaving 3 bases unmatched. The CDR3 is 14 residues long. Germline V lookup: CDR1 SQVTM, CDR2 ANQGSEA. CDR3 nucleotide sequence: TGCAGCGTTGACCTGGGACTAGCGGGAGACGAGCAGTACTTC. Translation gives CSVDLGLAGDEQYF.

The CDR3 DNA follows: TGTGCCAGAAGCTTGGCCTTAGGGGTGGGGAACACTGAAGCTTTCTTT. It specifies CARSLALGVGNTEAFF. The V gene is TRBV5-3, the J gene TRBJ1-1, with D possibly TRBD1 on 5 matching bases. TRBV5-3 is marked as an open reading frame, function uncertain. The CDR3 loop spans 16 amino acids. Trimming stripped 0 bases from V and 1 base from J, with 13 bases between.

The gene calls are TRBV11-2 and TRBJ2-2, with D perhaps TRBD2 (6 bases). This CDR3 contains 15 residues. Per germline, CDR1 SGHAT and CDR2 FQNNGV. The germline V and J ends were trimmed by 3 bases and 6 bases, with 14 bases remaining between them. The DNA for the CDR3 is TGTGCCAGCAGCTTCCAAGGAGGGAAGGCCGGGGAGCTGTTTTTT. Amino acid sequence: CASSFQGGKAGELFF.

The rearrangement joins TRBV27 to TRBJ2-1; 8 nucleotides agree with TRBD2. The junction had 17 bases not matched to a gene; V was cut back by 7 bases and J by 9 bases. This CDR3 spans 16 amino acids. Germline V CDR1 and CDR2: MNHEY, SMNVEV (reference sequence). The CDR3 sequence: CASNPGLVPHLSEQFF. The CDR3 DNA reads TGTGCCAGCAATCCGGGACTAGTTCCCCACCTTAGTGAGCAGTTCTTC.

CDR3 sequence (DNA): TGTGCCTGGAGTGTACGAGTTGACACTGAAGCTTTCTTT. This encodes CAWSVRVDTEAFF. This chain connects TRBV30 to TRBJ1-1; D is ambiguous. The V end lost 0 bases, the J end lost 3 bases, and 8 bases lay between the germline ends. Germline V lookup: CDR1 GTSNPN, CDR2 SVGIG (reference sequence). The CDR3 extends over 13 amino acids.

The rearrangement joins TRBV10-2 to TRBJ2-3, with 10 bases matching TRBD2. Germline-derived CDR1 and CDR2 are WSHSY and SAAADI. The trim removed 5 bases at V and 3 bases at J, leaving 8 bases unmatched. The CDR3 consists of 16 residues. The CDR3 is CASSLSGGAGTDTQYF. The CDR3 DNA reads TGCGCCAGCAGTTTGAGCGGGGGGGCCGGGACAGATACGCAGTATTTT.

The chain recombines TRBV7-6 with TRBJ1-1, with D uncertain. The CDR3 runs to 12 residues. Trimming stripped 5 bases from V and 0 bases from J, with 4 bases between. CDR1 SGHVS and CDR2 FNYEAQ come from the germline V gene. Here the CDR3 reads CASSRVNTEAFF. CDR3 in DNA: TGTGCCAGCAGCCGAGTGAACACTGAAGCTTTCTTT.

This chain uses TRBV7-2 with TRBJ2-7; 10 bases agree with TRBD2. The V gene's germline CDR1 is SGHTA and CDR2 FQGNSA. The J segment lost 4 bases and the V segment lost 4 bases, leaving 13 bases of the junction unmatched. The CDR3 extends over 17 amino acids. CDR3 sequence reads: CASSWRQRGGFTYEQYF. In DNA, the CDR3 is TGTGCCAGCAGCTGGAGACAGCGGGGGGGCTTCACTTACGAGCAGTACTTC.

The chain has TRBV5-4 and TRBJ1-1, with D unclear. The CDR3 covers 14 residues. Per the germline V gene, CDR1 is SGHNT and CDR2 is YYREEE (reference sequence). Trimming left V 0 bases short and J 4 bases short, with 10 bases between. The CDR3 region is CASSLGTGFTEAFF. The CDR3 DNA is TGTGCCAGCAGCTTGGGGACTGGGTTCACTGAAGCTTTCTTT. The whole variable domain, remainder taken from reference TRBV5-4 and TRBJ1-1, is ETGVTQSPTHLIKTRGQQVTLRCSSQSGHNTVSWYQQALGQGPQFIFQYYREEENGRGNFPPRFSGLQFPNYSSELNVNALELDDSALYLCASSLGTGFTEAFFGQGTRLTVV.

This clone appeared once. The gene calls are TRBV11-2 and TRBJ2-1; TRBD2 matches at 12 bases. CDR1 and CDR2 from the germline V gene are SGHAT and FQNNGV. The CDR3 length is 17 residues. Trimming at V came to 4 bases and at J to 0 bases, leaving 4 bases not matched to a gene. The CDR3 DNA is TGTGCCAGCAGCTCGGGGACTAGCGGGCACTCCTACAATGAGCAGTTCTTC. Its translation is CASSSGTSGHSYNEQFF. Full variable domain (rest looked up from reference TRBV11-2 and TRBJ2-1): EAGVAQSPRYKIIEKRQSVAFWCNPISGHATLYWYQQILGQGPKLLIQFQNNGVVDDSQLPKDRFSAERLKGVDSTLKIQPAKLEDSAVYLCASSSGTSGHSYNEQFFGPGTRLTVL.

The chain couples TRBV10-3 to TRBJ1-2, with TRBD1 matching over 10 bases. The CDR3 spans 15 residues. With V trimmed by 3 bases and J by 4 bases, 5 bases remained unmatched. Germline CDR1 ENHRY, CDR2 SYGVKD. The chain's CDR3 is CAISDRQGAIYGYTF. DNA for the CDR3: TGTGCCATCAGTGATAGACAGGGGGCAATCTATGGCTACACCTTC.

The chain links TRBV19 to TRBJ1-3; D is possibly TRBD1 (6 bases). V lost 6 bases and J lost 0, with 15 bases in between. Germline V gene lookup returns CDR1 LNHDA and CDR2 SQIVND (reference sequence). The CDR3 is made up of 16 amino acids. The CDR3 DNA reads TGTGCCAGTAGAGACCGGGGGGGCGACTCTGGAAACACCATATATTTT. It yields the protein CASRDRGGDSGNTIYF.

This chain uses TRBV2 with TRBJ1-4; weak D call: TRBD1 (6 bases). V dropped 6 bases and J dropped 3 bases, with 17 bases sitting between them. In germline, CDR1 is SNHLY, CDR2 FYNNEI. CDR3 length: 16 amino acids. The CDR3 here is CASRALVRGPNEKLFF. Here the CDR3 DNA reads TGTGCCAGCAGGGCCCTCGTCAGGGGACCTAATGAAAAACTGTTTTTT. The variable domain in full, with the rest retrieved from reference TRBV2 and TRBJ1-4, is EPEVTQTPSHQVTQMGQEVILRCVPISNHLYFYWYRQILGQKVEFLVSFYNNEISEKSEIFDDQFSVERPDGSNFTLKIRSTKLEDSAMYFCASRALVRGPNEKLFFGSGTQLSVL.